The T cell receptor (beta chain) under discussion was sequenced for a study of shared clonotypes between healthy human individuals. Findings of the study overall: Sequencing depth was predicted to influence how clonotypes are shared among donors.

Sequencing was performed with immunoSEQ multiplex PCR; in TCRdb, only in-frame clones are kept and a portion is missing. The sample has roughly 810,000 clones; about 96% are singletons. The CDR3 has 13 residues. Germline V gene sequence: CDR1 SEHNR, CDR2 FQNEAQ (reference sequence). The V end lost 6 bases, the J end lost 7 bases, and 16 bases lay between the germline ends. In this sample, this clone turned up once. Its target is unknown. Naive CD8 cells were CD45RO-negative, positively selected for CCR7, excluding terminally differentiated effector memory CD45RA+ cells. All donors were healthy HIV-negative adults lacking recent acute infections or vaccinations.

The V call is TRBV7-9, the J call TRBJ2-7; D remains unclear. The material sequenced was naive CD8+ T cells sorted from blood. The TCR comes from a man aged 25 to 40 in good health. The CDR3 nucleotides read TGTGCCAGCAGTGCCCAGGATAGTATGGAGCAGTACTTC. Translating gives CASSAQDSMEQYF. Complete variable domain (other parts from reference TRBV7-9 and TRBJ2-7): DTGVSQNPRHKITKRGQNVTFRCDPISEHNRLYWYRQTLGQGPEFLTYFQNEAQLEKSRLLSDRFSAERPKGSFSTLEIQRTEQGDSAMYLCASSAQDSMEQYFGPGTRLTVT.